This T cell receptor (beta chain) appears in the sequencing data of a study of blood T cell repertoires in COVID-19. Study-wide context: Samples taken during acute and convalescent COVID-19 were collected in the United States, Italy and Spain. In each case, the material was cDNA or gDNA derived from T cells, B-cell-depleted T cells, or PBMCs.

Per the study methods: Researchers report that nucleated cell counts were estimated from reference gene primer amplification. Repertoires were generated with immunoSEQ multiplex PCR, while TCRdb's copy carries only in-frame clones and drops some. The V and J calls and clone size are taken from that table; D and trimming were inferred from the DNA. This sample has roughly 200,000 clones, with approximately 86% found just once. The CDR3 totals 11 residues. The V and J ends lost 6 bases and 3 bases respectively, with 3 bases between them. Germline V gene data show CDR1 as MDHEN and CDR2 as SYDVKM. As for this clone: A far larger clone is only one base removed, so a read error is likely. The same CDR3 can be traced to other DNA sequences in this sample.

Participants spanned ages roughly 18 to 90 years and resided in about 25 US areas. Input material: PBMCs or T cells enriched from blood (not recorded which). The chain combines TRBV28 with TRBJ2-1; D is unclear. The TCR sequence derives from a woman between 35 and 50 years old with acute COVID-19. CDR3 DNA: TGTGCCAGCAGCCGCTACAATGAGCAGTTCTTC. Its translation is CASSRYNEQFF.